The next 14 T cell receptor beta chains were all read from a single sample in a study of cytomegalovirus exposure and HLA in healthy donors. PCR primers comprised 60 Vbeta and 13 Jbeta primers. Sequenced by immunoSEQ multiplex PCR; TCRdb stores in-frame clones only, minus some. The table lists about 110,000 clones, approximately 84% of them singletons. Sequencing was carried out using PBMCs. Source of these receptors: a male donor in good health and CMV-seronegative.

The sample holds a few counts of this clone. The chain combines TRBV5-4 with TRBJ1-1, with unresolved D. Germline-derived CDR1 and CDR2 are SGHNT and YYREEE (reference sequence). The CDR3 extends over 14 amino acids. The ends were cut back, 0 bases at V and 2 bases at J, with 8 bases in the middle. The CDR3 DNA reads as TGTGCCAGCAGCTTGGTAGCGAGAAACACTGAAGCTTTCTTT. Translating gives CASSLVARNTEAFF.

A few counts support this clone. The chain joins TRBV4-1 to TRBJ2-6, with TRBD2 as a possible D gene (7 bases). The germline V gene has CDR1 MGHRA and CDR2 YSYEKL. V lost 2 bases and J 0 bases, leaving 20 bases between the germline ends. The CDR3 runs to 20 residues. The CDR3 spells CASSQIGGDGYFSGANVLTF. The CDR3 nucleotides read TGCGCCAGCAGCCAAATAGGGGGGGACGGATATTTCTCTGGGGCCAACGTCCTGACTTTC.

CDR3 in DNA: TGTGCCACCCGGGACAGGGTAGGTGCAGATACGCAGTATTTT. It codes for CATRDRVGADTQYF. This chain uses TRBV2 with TRBJ2-3; 9 bases are a match to TRBD1. CDR3 size: 14 residues. Per germline, CDR1 SNHLY and CDR2 FYNNEI. V was pared by 10 bases and J by 4 bases, with 9 bases of the junction left unmatched.

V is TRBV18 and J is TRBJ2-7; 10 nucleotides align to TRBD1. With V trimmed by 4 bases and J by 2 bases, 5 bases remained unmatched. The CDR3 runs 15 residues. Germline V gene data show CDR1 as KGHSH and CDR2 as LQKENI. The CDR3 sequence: CASSLRGQGTYEQYF. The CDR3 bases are TGTGCCAGCTCACTGCGGGGACAGGGGACCTACGAGCAGTACTTC.

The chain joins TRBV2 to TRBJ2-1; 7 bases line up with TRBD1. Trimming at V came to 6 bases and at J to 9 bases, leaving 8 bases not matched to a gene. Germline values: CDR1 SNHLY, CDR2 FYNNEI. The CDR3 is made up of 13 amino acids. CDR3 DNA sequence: TGTGCCAGCAGGCAGACAGGGTTAGGTGAGCAGTTCTTC. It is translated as CASRQTGLGEQFF. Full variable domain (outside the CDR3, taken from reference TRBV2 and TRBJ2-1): EPEVTQTPSHQVTQMGQEVILRCVPISNHLYFYWYRQILGQKVEFLVSFYNNEISEKSEIFDDQFSVERPDGSNFTLKIRSTKLEDSAMYFCASRQTGLGEQFFGPGTRLTVL.

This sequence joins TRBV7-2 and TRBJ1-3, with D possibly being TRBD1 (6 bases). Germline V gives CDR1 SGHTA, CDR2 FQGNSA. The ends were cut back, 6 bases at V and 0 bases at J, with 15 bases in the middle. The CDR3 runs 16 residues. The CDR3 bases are TGTGCCAGCAGTGCCGCCCTGACAGGCTCTGGAAACACCATATATTTT. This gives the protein CASSAALTGSGNTIYF.

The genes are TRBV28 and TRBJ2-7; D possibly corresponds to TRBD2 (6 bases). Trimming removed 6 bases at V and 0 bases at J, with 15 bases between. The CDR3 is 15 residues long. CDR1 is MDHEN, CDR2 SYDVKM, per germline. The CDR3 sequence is CASRASVPDSYEQYF. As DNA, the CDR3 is TGTGCCAGCAGAGCTAGCGTTCCTGACTCCTACGAGCAGTACTTC.

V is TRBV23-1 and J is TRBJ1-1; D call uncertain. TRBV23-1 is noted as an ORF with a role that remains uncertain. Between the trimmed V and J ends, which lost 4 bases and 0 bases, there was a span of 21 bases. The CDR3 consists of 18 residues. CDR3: CASSLGKHEEVLNTEAFF. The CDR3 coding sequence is TGCGCCAGCAGTCTAGGAAAACATGAGGAAGTGCTGAACACTGAAGCTTTCTTT.

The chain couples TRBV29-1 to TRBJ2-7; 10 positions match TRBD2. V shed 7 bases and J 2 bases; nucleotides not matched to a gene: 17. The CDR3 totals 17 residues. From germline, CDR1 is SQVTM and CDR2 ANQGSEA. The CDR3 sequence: CSATQRASGRGAYEQYF. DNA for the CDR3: TGCAGCGCCACACAGAGGGCTAGCGGGAGAGGGGCCTACGAGCAGTACTTC.

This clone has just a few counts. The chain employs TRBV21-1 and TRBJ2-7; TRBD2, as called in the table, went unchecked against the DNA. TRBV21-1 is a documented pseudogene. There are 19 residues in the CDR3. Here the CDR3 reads CASSNSRDKEHQPHYEQYF. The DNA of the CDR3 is TGTGCCAGCAGCAATTCTCGAGATAAGGAGCATCAACCCCACTACGAGCAGTACTTC.

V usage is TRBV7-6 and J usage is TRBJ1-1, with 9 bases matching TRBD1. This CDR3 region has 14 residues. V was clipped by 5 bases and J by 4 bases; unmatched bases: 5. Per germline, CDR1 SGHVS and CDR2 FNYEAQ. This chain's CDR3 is CASSPPGQGTEAFF. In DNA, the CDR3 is TGTGCCAGCAGCCCGCCGGGACAGGGCACTGAAGCTTTCTTT.

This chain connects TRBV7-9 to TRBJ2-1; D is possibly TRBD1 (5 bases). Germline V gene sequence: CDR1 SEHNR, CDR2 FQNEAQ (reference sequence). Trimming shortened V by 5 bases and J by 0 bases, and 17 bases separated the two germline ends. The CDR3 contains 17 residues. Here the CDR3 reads CASSPPLQALSYNEQFF. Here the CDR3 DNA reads TGTGCCAGCAGCCCACCACTACAGGCGCTCTCCTACAATGAGCAGTTCTTC.

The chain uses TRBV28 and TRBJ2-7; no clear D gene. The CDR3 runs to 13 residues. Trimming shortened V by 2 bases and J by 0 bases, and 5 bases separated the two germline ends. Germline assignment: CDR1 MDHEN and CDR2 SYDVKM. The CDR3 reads CASSLEISYEQYF. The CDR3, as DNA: TGTGCCAGCAGTTTAGAGATCTCCTACGAGCAGTACTTC.

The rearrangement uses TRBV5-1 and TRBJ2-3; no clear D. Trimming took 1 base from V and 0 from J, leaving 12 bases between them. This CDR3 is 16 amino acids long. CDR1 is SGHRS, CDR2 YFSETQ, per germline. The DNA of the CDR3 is TGCGCCAGCAGCTTGCTCCCCCGTCCTAGCACAGATACGCAGTATTTT. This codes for CASSLLPRPSTDTQYF.